The T cell receptor (beta chain) under discussion was sequenced for a study of cytomegalovirus exposure and HLA in healthy donors. Both 60 Vbeta primers and 13 Jbeta primers went into the PCR. Data came from immunoSEQ multiplex PCR; TCRdb stores just in-frame clones and leaves some out. The sample has 75,000 to 100,000 clones; around 80% are singletons. As regards this clone: Its antigen is currently unknown.

Whole-study results and caveats: As was reported, the classifier diagnosed cytomegalovirus status with high specificity and sensitivity. Under in vitro conditions, a few CMV-associated chains were confirmed as specific for CMV antigens.

The CDR3 length is 14 residues. The J segment lost 6 bases and the V segment lost 5 bases, leaving 9 bases of the junction unmatched. Looked up from germline, CDR1 is SEHNR and CDR2 is FQNEAQ (reference sequence). Healthy bone marrow donors made up the donors. Donors likely had unrecorded immune exposures despite being nominally healthy when sampled. Specimen: PBMCs. The TCR comes from a man between 60 and 75 years old in good health and CMV-seropositive. V is TRBV7-9 and J is TRBJ2-5, with 7 bases identical to TRBD2. The CDR3 spells CASSLGGEIQTQYF. The CDR3 nucleotides are TGTGCCAGCAGCCTTGGGGGGGAGATACAGACCCAGTACTTC.